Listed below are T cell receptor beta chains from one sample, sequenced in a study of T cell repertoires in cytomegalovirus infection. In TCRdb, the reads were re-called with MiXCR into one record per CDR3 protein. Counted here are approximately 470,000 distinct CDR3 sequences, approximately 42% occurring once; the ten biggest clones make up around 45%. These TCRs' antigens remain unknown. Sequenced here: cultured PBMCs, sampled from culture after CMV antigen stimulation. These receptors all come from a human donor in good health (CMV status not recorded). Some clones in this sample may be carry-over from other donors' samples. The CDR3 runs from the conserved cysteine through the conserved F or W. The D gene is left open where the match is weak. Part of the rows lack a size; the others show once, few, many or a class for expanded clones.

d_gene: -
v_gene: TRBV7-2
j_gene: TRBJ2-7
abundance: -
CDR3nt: TGTGCCAGCAGCTTATGGGGCGGCGCAGCGAACGAGCAGTACTTC
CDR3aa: CASSLWGGAANEQYF

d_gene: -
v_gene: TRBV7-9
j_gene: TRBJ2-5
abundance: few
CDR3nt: TGTGCCAGCAGCTTAGGGGCTCTCATATTCGAGACCCAGTACTTC
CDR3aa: CASSLGALIFETQYF

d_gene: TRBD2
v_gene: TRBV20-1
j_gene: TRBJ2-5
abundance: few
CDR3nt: TGCAGTGCTAGAGCCTCTCCGGGAGGTTTGGGGACCCAGTACTTC
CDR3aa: CSARASPGGLGTQYF

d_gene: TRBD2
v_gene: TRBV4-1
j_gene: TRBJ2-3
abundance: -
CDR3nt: TGCGCCAGCAGCCACGAGCGGGAGGCCTACACAGATACGCAGTATTTT
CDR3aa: CASSHEREAYTDTQYF

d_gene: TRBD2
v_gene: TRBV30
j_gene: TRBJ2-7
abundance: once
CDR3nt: TGTGCCTGGAGGGAACTAGCGGTTTACGAGCAGTACTTC
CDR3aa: CAWRELAVYEQYF

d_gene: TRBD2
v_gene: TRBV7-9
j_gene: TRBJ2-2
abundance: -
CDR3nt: TGTGCCAGCCGACCCGGACTAGCGGGGGCAAACACCGGGGAGCTGTTTTTT
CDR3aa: CASRPGLAGANTGELFF

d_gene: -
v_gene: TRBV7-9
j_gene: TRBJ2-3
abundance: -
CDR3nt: TGTGCCAGCAGCTCCCGATCGGGACCGAGCACAGATACGCAGTATTTT
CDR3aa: CASSSRSGPSTDTQYF

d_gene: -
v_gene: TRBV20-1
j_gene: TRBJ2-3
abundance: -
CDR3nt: TGCAGTGCCACCCCAAGGGGCGGGGGCGCATTAGATACGCAGTATTTT
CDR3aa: CSATPRGGGALDTQYF

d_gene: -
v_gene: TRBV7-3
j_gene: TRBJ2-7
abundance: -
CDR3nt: TGTGCCAGCAGCCCAAGCGTGGGCGCCTACGAGCAGTACTTC
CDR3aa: CASSPSVGAYEQYF

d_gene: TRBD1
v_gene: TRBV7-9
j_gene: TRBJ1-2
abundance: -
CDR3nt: TGTGCCAGCAGCCCGGACAGGTTGAGGGTAAACTATGGCTACACCTTC
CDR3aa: CASSPDRLRVNYGYTF

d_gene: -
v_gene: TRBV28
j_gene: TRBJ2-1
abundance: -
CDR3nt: TGTGCCAGCACTGGGGCAAATACCTACAATGAGCAGTTCTTC
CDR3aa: CASTGANTYNEQFF

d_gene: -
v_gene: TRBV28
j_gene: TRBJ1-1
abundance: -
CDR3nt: TGTGCCAGCAGTTTACCCAGGAGGGGGAACACTGAAGCTTTCTTT
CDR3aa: CASSLPRRGNTEAFF

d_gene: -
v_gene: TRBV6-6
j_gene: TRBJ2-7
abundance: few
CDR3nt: TGTGCCAGCAGTTACCTCTACGAGCAGTACTTC
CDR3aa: CASSYLYEQYF

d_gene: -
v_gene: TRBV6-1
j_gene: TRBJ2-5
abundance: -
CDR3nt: TGTGCCAGCAGTGACCCCTCGACCGAGAGAGGGGAGACCCAGTACTTC
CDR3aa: CASSDPSTERGETQYF

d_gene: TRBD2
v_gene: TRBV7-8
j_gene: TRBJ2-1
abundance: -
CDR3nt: TGTGCCAGCAGCTTTGGCGGGGGGGGGGGTGATGAGCAGTTCTTC
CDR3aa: CASSFGGGGGDEQFF

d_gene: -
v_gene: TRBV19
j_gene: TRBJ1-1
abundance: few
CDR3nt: TGTGCCAGTAGTACCGGCGGTGGCGGATTGGTGAACACTGAAGCTTTCTTT
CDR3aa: CASSTGGGGLVNTEAFF

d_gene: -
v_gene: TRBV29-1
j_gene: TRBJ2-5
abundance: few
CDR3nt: TGCAGCGTTGCAGGGGTGGAGACCCAGTACTTC
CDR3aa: CSVAGVETQYF

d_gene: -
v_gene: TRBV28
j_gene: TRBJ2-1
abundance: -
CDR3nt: TGTGCCCTCGGAGCGGCGGTTGGTGAGCAGTTCTTC
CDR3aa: CALGAAVGEQFF

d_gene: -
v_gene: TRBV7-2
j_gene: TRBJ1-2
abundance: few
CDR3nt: TGTGCCAGCAGCTTAGCAGTACATAACTATGGCTACACCTTC
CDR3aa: CASSLAVHNYGYTF

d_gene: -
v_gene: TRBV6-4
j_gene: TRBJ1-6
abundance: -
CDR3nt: TGTGCCAGCAGTGACGACACTCTCTCACCCCTCCACTTT
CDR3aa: CASSDDTLSPLHF

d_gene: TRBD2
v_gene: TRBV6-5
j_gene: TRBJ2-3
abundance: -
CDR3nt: TGTGCCAGCAGTACCCGGGACTACCAAGATACGCAGTATTTT
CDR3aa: CASSTRDYQDTQYF

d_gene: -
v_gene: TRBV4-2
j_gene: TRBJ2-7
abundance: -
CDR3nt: TGTGCCAGCAGCCCCCGGGACCGGGACGGAGCCTACGAGCAGTACTTC
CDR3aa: CASSPRDRDGAYEQYF

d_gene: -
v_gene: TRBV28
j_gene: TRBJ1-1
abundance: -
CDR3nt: TGTGCCAGCAGCCGGACCGGGACAATTATGAACACTGAAGCTTTCTTT
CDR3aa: CASSRTGTIMNTEAFF

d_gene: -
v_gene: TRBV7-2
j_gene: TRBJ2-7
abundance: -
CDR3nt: TGTGCCAGCAGTTCAAACCCCTTTGGCGCCTTTGACGAGCAGTACTTC
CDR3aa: CASSSNPFGAFDEQYF

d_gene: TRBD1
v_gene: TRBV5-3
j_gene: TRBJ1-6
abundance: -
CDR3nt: TGTGCCAGCAGCTTGGATTCCGGGACAGGGACATTCCTCCACTTT
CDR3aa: CASSLDSGTGTFLHF

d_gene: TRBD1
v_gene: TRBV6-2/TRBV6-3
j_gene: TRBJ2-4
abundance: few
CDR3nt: TGTGCCAGCAGTTACTCGACAGGGGAAGGCAAAAACATTCAGTACTTC
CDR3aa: CASSYSTGEGKNIQYF

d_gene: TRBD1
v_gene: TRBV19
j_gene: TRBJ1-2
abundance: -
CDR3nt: TGTGCCAGTAAGGAGGGACAGGGGGCAGCTGGCTACACCTTC
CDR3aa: CASKEGQGAAGYTF

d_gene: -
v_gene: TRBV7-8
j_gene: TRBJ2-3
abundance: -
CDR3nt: TGTGCCAGCAGCACCCACAGGGTACGAGCAGATACGCAGTATTTT
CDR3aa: CASSTHRVRADTQYF

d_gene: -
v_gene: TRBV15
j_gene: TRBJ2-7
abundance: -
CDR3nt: TGTGCCGCCGCCGGCGGCCTCTCCTACGAGCAGTACTTC
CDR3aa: CAAAGGLSYEQYF

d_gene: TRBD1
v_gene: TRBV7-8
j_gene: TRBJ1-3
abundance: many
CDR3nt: TGTGCCAGCAGCTCCTCATTGGTCAGACAGGGCTCTGGAAACACCATATATTTT
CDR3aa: CASSSSLVRQGSGNTIYF

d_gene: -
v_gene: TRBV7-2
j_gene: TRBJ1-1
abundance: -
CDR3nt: TGTGCCAGCAGCTTAGCCGGACAGCCGAACACTGAAGCTTTCTTT
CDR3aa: CASSLAGQPNTEAFF

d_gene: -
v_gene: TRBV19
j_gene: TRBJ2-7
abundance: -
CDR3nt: TGTGCCAGTAGCCCGGGGCGGGCCTTCTCCTACGAGCAGTACTTC
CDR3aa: CASSPGRAFSYEQYF

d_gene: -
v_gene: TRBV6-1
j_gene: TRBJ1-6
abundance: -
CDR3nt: TGTGCCAGCAGTCGGACCCCCCGAGGTTCACCCCTCCACTTT
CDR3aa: CASSRTPRGSPLHF

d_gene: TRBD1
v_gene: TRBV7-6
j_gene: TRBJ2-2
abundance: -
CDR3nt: TGTGCCAGCAGCTTCAGGACAGGAGATACCGGGGAGCTGTTTTTT
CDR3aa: CASSFRTGDTGELFF

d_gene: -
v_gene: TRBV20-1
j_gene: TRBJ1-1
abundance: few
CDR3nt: TGCAGACTCTACTCCCTGTCGACAATGAACACTGAAGCTTTCTTT
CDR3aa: CRLYSLSTMNTEAFF

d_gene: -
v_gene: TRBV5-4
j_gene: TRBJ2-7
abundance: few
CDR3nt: TGTGCCAGCAGCTTGGGGGAATCGAGAGGGAAGTACTTC
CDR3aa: CASSLGESRGKYF

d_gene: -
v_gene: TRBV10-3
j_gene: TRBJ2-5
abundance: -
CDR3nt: TGTGCCATCAGTGAGTCGTTAACAGGGATCCAAGAGACCCAGTACTTC
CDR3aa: CAISESLTGIQETQYF

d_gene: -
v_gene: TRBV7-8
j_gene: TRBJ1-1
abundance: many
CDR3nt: TGTGCCAGCAGCTTAGCGCGGTCTCCGACGGGCACTGAAGCTTTCTTT
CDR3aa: CASSLARSPTGTEAFF

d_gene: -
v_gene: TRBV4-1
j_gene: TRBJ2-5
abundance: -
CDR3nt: TGCGCCAGCAGCCAACTCGGAGCAGAGACCCAGTACTTC
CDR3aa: CASSQLGAETQYF

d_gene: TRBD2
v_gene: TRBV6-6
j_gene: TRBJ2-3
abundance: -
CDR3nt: TGTGCCAGCAGTTCCAGTAGCGGGATTGGAGATACGCAGTATTTT
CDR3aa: CASSSSSGIGDTQYF

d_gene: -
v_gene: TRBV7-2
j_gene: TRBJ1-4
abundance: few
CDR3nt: TGTGCCAGCAGCGAACAGGGTCTTTTTGAAAAACTGTTTTTT
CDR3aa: CASSEQGLFEKLFF

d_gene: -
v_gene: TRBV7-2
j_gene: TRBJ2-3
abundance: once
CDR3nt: TGTGCCAGCAGCTTAGCAGGCGGCGGCGGTTCAGATACGCAGTATTTT
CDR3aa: CASSLAGGGGSDTQYF

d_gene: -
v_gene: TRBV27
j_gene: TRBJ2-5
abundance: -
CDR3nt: TGTGCCAGCAGTCCTAAGTACCAAGAGACCCAGTACTTC
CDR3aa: CASSPKYQETQYF

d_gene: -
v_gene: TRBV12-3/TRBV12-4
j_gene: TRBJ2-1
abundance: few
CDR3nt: TGTGCCAGCAGCCACAGGTGGCCCCAAGAGCAGTTCTTC
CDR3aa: CASSHRWPQEQFF

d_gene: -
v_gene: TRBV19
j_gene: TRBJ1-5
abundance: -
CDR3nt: TGTGCCAGTACCTACGAGGGGGGGACGGGGGCCTTCAGTAGCAATCAGCCCCAGCATTTT
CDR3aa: CASTYEGGTGAFSSNQPQHF

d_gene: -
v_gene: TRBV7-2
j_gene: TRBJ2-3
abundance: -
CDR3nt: TGTGCCAGCAGCCACGGACTGGGCACAGATACGCAGTATTTT
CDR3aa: CASSHGLGTDTQYF

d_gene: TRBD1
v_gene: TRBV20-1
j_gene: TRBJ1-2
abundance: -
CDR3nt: TGCAGTGCCCAGAGAGGGGACAGGACTTATGGCTACACCTTC
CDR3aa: CSAQRGDRTYGYTF

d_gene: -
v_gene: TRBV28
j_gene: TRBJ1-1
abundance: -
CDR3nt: TGTGCCAGCAGTTTATCACACAGTACTGAAGCTTTCTTT
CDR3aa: CASSLSHSTEAFF

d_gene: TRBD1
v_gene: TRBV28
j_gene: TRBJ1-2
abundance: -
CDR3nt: TGTGCCAGCAGTCCGACGGGACAGGGGGCCGATGGCTACACCTTC
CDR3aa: CASSPTGQGADGYTF

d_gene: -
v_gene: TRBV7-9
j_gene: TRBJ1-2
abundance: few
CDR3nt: TGTGCCAGCCACGGAGCGGGAATACTAGCTAACTATGGCTACACCTTC
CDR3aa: CASHGAGILANYGYTF

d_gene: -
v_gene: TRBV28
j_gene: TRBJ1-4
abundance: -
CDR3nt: TGTGCCAGCAGCCCAACACCGGGACCGGTTAATGAAAAACTGTTTTTT
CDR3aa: CASSPTPGPVNEKLFF

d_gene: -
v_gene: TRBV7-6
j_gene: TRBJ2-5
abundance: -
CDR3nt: TGTGCCAGCAGCTTCCTGAAACAGGGCCAAGAGACCCAGTACTTC
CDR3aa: CASSFLKQGQETQYF

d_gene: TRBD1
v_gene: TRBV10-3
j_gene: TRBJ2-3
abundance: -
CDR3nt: TGTGCCATCAACGCCGGGACAGGGTACACAGATACGCAGTATTTT
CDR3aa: CAINAGTGYTDTQYF

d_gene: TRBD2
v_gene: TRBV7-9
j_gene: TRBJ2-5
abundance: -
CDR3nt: TGTGCCAGCAGCCTTGGTAGCGGGGGGACCCAGTACTTC
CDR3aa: CASSLGSGGTQYF

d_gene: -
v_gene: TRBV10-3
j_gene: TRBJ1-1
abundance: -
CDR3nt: TGTGCCACCGGGACATCCAGCGCTGAAGCTTTCTTT
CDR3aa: CATGTSSAEAFF

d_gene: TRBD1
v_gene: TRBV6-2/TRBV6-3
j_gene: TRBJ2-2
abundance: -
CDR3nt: TGTGCCAGCAGAGCCCGCAGGGGGTGGCGGGAGCTGTTTTTT
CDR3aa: CASRARRGWRELFF

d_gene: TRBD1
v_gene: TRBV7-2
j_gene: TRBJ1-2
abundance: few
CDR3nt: TGTGCCAGCAGCATAACGGGACAGGGTGGCTATGGCTACACCTTC
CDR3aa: CASSITGQGGYGYTF